This is a list of T cell receptor beta chains from one sample in a study of cytomegalovirus exposure and HLA in healthy donors. Sequencing used immunoSEQ multiplex PCR; TCRdb keeps in-frame clones, though not all of them. The sample includes 160,000 or so clones, approximately 74% of them seen just once. The sample comprised PBMCs. The receptors originated from a woman aged 25 to 45 in good health and CMV-seronegative. The CDR3 runs from the conserved cysteine through the conserved F or W. D genes are given only for firm matches. Size is omitted from some rows. Given values are once, few, many or a class for expanded clones.

clone size	D gene	V gene	J gene	CDR3 DNA	CDR3 protein
.	TRBD2	TRBV27	TRBJ2-3	TGTGCCAGCAGTACCTGGACTAGCGGGAGCGTTTGGACAGATACGCAGTATTTT	CASSTWTSGSVWTDTQYF
.	.	TRBV5-1	TRBJ2-7	TGCGCCAGCAGGGGTGACAGGTTCTCCTACGAGCAGTACTTC	CASRGDRFSYEQYF
.	TRBD1	TRBV29-1	TRBJ2-5	TGCAGCGTTGGGACAGGGGAAGAGACCCAGTACTTC	CSVGTGEETQYF
.	.	TRBV7-3	TRBJ2-2	TGTGCCAGCAGCTTAATCCCAGGGGAAGGCGTCGGGGAGCTGTTTTTT	CASSLIPGEGVGELFF
.	.	TRBV5-1	TRBJ2-3	TGCGCCAGCAGCCCCTGGGGGCTAGACCATGTTAGGGGCACAGATACGCAGTATTTT	CASSPWGLDHVRGTDTQYF
few	TRBD2	TRBV5-4	TRBJ2-4	TGTGCCAGCAGCTTGGTAGGCGGGAGGGCCGGGGTCAAAAACATTCAGTACTTC	CASSLVGGRAGVKNIQYF
.	.	TRBV4-3	TRBJ1-5	TGCGCCAGCAGCCTAGACCGGAGCAATCAGCCCCAGCATTTT	CASSLDRSNQPQHF
.	.	TRBV14	TRBJ2-1	TGTGCCAGCAGCCATCCGGGGACTTTTCCTGAGCAGTTCTTC	CASSHPGTFPEQFF
.	.	TRBV6-5	TRBJ1-1	TGTGCCAGCAGTTACTTGACGGGGACACTTAACACTGAAGCTTTCTTT	CASSYLTGTLNTEAFF
.	TRBD1	TRBV28	TRBJ1-2	TGTGCCAGCAGTAGGACAGGGGTTCAGGCTAACTATGGCTACACCTTC	CASSRTGVQANYGYTF
.	TRBD1	TRBV19	TRBJ2-2	TGTGCCAGTAGTACCGGACAGGGCAGGTCCGGGGAGCTGTTTTTT	CASSTGQGRSGELFF
.	.	TRBV4-3	TRBJ1-2	TGCGCCAGCAGCCATCCAGGAAACTATGGCTACACCTTC	CASSHPGNYGYTF
once	.	TRBV25-1	TRBJ2-2	TGTGCCAGCAGTTCCCAGGGGAACACCGGGGAGCTGTTTTTT	CASSSQGNTGELFF
few	TRBD2	TRBV4-3	TRBJ2-3	TGCGCCAGCAGCCCCCAGATACTCCTAGCGGGAGCCGCAGATACGCAGTATTTT	CASSPQILLAGAADTQYF
.	TRBD2	TRBV19	TRBJ2-3	TGTGCCAGTAGTAAGCGGGGGGAAACAGATACGCAGTATTTT	CASSKRGETDTQYF
.	.	TRBV5-1	TRBJ2-5	TGCGCCAGCAGCTCCACACATCCTGGGACCCAGTACTTC	CASSSTHPGTQYF
.	TRBD1	TRBV19	TRBJ1-1	TGTGCCAGTAGTACCGGGACAGGGGGGACTGAAGCTTTCTTT	CASSTGTGGTEAFF
.	.	TRBV25-1	TRBJ1-3	TGTGCCAGCAGTGACCAGGGCTCTGGAAACACCATATATTTT	CASSDQGSGNTIYF
.	.	TRBV4-3	TRBJ2-6	TGCGCCAGCAGCCAAGATGGCTCCAGCTCTGGGGCCAACGTCCTGACTTTC	CASSQDGSSSGANVLTF
.	.	TRBV27	TRBJ2-4	TGTGCCAGCAGCCTTCGGGGGACGAACATTCAGTACTTC	CASSLRGTNIQYF
few	.	TRBV28	TRBJ2-7	TGTGCCAGCAGTCCCGGACAGAACAGAAATTACGAGCAGTACTTC	CASSPGQNRNYEQYF
.	TRBD2	TRBV10-2	TRBJ2-1	TGCGCCAGCAGTGCCAGTAGCGGGGGTTACTCCTACAATGAGCAGTTCTTC	CASSASSGGYSYNEQFF
.	TRBD2	TRBV5-1	TRBJ2-2	TGCGCCAGCAGCACAACCGGGACTAGCGGATCGACGTGGGACACCGGGGAGCTGTTTTTT	CASSTTGTSGSTWDTGELFF
.	TRBD1	TRBV2	TRBJ1-5	TGTGCCAGCAGTGATGGACAGGGTATCAATCAGCCCCAGCATTTT	CASSDGQGINQPQHF
once	.	TRBV10-3	TRBJ1-4	TGTGCCATCAGTGAAGGCGGGGGAGATGAAAAACTGTTTTTT	CAISEGGGDEKLFF
few	TRBD1	TRBV12-5	TRBJ1-1	TGTGCTAGTGGTTTGCCGGACAGGGAGGAAGCTTTCTTT	CASGLPDREEAFF